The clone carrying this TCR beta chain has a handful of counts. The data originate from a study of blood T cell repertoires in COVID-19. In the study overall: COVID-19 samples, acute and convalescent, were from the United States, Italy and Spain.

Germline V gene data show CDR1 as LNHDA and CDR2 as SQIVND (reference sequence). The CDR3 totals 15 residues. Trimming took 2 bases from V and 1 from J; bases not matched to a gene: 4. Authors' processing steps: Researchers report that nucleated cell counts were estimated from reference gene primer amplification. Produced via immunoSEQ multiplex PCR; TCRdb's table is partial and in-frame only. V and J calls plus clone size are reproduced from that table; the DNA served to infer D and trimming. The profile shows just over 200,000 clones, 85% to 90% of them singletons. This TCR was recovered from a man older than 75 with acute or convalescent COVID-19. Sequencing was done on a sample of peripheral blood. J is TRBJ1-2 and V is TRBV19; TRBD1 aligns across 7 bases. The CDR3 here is CASSIQGGYNYGYTF. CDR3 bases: TGTGCCAGTAGTATACAAGGGGGCTATAACTATGGCTACACCTTC.